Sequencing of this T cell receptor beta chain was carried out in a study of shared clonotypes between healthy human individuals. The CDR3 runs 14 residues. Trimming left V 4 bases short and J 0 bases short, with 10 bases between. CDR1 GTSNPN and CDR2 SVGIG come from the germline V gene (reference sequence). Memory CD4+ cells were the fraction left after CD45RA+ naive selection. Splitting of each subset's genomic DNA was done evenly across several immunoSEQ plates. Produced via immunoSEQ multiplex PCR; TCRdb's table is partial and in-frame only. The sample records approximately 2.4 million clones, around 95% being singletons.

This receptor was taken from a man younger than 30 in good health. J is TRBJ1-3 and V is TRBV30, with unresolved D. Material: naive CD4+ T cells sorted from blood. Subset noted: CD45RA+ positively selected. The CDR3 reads CAWNENYSGNTIYF. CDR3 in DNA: TGTGCCTGGAATGAGAATTACTCTGGAAACACCATATATTTT. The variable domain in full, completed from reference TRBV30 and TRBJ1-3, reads SQTIHQWPATLVQPVGSPLSLECTVEGTSNPNLYWYRQAAGRGLQLLFYSVGIGQISSEVPQNLSASRPQDRQFILSSKKLLLSDSGFYLCAWNENYSGNTIYFGEGSWLTVV.